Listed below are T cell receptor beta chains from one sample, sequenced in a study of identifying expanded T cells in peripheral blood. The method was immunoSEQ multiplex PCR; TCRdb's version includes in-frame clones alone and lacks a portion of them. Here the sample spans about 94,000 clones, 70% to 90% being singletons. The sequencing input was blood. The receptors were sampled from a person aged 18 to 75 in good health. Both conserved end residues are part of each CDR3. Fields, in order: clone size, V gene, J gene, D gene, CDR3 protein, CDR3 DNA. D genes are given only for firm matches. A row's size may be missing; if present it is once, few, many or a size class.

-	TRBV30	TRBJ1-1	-	CAWSLLGGEAFF	TGTGCCTGGAGTTTGCTTGGGGGTGAAGCTTTCTTT
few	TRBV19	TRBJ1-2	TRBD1	CASSIQHQGDYGYTF	TGTGCCAGTAGTATACAGCATCAGGGGGACTATGGCTACACCTTC
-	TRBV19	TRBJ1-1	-	CASSIRGQGTEAFF	TGTGCCAGTAGTATCCGTGGGCAGGGAACTGAAGCTTTCTTT
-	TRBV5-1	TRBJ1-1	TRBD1	CASSLETGMNTEAFF	TGCGCCAGCAGCTTGGAGACAGGGATGAACACTGAAGCTTTCTTT
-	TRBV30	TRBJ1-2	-	CAWSATRQGYTF	TGTGCCTGGAGTGCGACTCGACAGGGCTACACCTTC
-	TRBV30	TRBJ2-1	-	CAWREARPGGGRYNEQFF	TGTGCCTGGAGGGAGGCTCGGCCTGGGGGGGGCCGCTACAATGAGCAGTTCTTC
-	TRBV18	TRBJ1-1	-	CASSLVGVTEAFF	TGTGCCAGCTCACTCGTAGGGGTTACTGAAGCTTTCTTT
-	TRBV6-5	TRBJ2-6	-	CASSFSLDSGANVLTF	TGTGCCAGCAGTTTTTCATTGGACTCTGGGGCCAACGTCCTGACTTTC
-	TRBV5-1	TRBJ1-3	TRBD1	CASSSGQGVAGNTIYF	TGCGCCAGCAGCTCGGGACAGGGAGTCGCTGGAAACACCATATATTTT
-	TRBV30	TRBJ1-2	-	CAWGPQGYTF	TGTGCCTGGGGACCACAGGGCTACACCTTC
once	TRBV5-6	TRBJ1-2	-	CASSPGHTRYGYTF	TGTGCCAGCAGCCCGGGACACACGCGCTATGGCTACACCTTC
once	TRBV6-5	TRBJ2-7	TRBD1	CASSYKTGVSYEQYF	TGTGCCAGCAGTTACAAAACAGGGGTCTCCTACGAGCAGTACTTC
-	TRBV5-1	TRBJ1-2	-	CASSPLGLGDYGYTF	TGCGCCAGCAGCCCTTTAGGGCTTGGGGACTATGGCTACACCTTC
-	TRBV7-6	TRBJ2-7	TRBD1	CASARDRVGEQYF	TGTGCCAGTGCCCGGGACAGGGTGGGTGAGCAGTACTTC
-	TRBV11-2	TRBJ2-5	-	CASSLGQVGETQYF	TGTGCCAGCAGCTTAGGTCAGGTAGGAGAGACCCAGTACTTC
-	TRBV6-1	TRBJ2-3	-	CASKRGSTDTQYF	TGTGCCAGCAAGAGGGGAAGCACAGATACGCAGTATTTT
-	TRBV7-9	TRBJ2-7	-	CASSPYGTVGSSYEQYF	TGTGCCAGCAGCCCGTATGGGACAGTCGGGAGCTCCTACGAGCAGTACTTC
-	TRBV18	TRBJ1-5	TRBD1	CASSPGQLSNQPQHF	TGTGCCAGCTCACCGGGACAGCTTAGCAATCAGCCCCAGCATTTT
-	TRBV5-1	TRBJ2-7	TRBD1	CASSSDRVFYEQYF	TGCGCCAGCAGTTCTGACAGGGTTTTTTACGAGCAGTACTTC
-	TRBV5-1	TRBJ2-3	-	CASSSQALHTDTQYF	TGCGCCAGCAGCTCACAGGCCCTTCACACAGATACGCAGTATTTT
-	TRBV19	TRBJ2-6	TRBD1	CASSIGQGTSGANVLTF	TGTGCCAGTAGTATAGGACAGGGGACCTCTGGGGCCAACGTCCTGACTTTC
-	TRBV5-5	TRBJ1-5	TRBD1	CASRQGMSNQPQHF	TGTGCCAGCCGACAGGGGATGAGCAATCAGCCCCAGCATTTT
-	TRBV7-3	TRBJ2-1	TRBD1	CASSSTAGTGYTYNEQFF	TGTGCCAGCAGCTCCACGGCCGGGACAGGGTACACCTACAATGAGCAGTTCTTC
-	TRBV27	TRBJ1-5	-	CASSPAGWDLGNQPQHF	TGTGCCAGCAGTCCTGCGGGGTGGGATCTAGGCAATCAGCCCCAGCATTTT
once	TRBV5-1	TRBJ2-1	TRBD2	CASSLGRPSGYNEQFF	TGCGCCAGCAGCTTGGGGCGGCCTAGCGGTTACAATGAGCAGTTCTTC
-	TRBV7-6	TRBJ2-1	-	CASSPIAGSVSNEQFF	TGTGCCAGCAGCCCCATTGCGGGGTCGGTCTCTAATGAGCAGTTCTTC
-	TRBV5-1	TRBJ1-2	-	CASSLAQGGDYGYTF	TGCGCCAGCAGCTTGGCACAGGGAGGGGACTATGGCTACACCTTC
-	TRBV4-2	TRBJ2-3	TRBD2	CASSQVSGSGADTQYF	TGTGCCAGCAGCCAAGTTAGCGGGAGTGGGGCAGATACGCAGTATTTT
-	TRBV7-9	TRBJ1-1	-	CASSLAYGVNTEAFF	TGTGCCAGCAGCTTAGCTTACGGGGTGAACACTGAAGCTTTCTTT
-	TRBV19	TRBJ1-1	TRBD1	CASRGQGAGEAFF	TGTGCCAGTAGGGGACAGGGGGCTGGTGAAGCTTTCTTT
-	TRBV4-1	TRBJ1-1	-	CASSRGGVNTEAFF	TGCGCCAGCAGCCGGGGGGGAGTGAACACTGAAGCTTTCTTT
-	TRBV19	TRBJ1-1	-	CASSTPATVNTEAFF	TGTGCCAGTAGTACCCCCGCGACGGTGAACACTGAAGCTTTCTTT
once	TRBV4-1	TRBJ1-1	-	CASSQAFGAPRTEAFF	TGCGCCAGCAGCCAAGCATTTGGGGCGCCGAGGACTGAAGCTTTCTTT
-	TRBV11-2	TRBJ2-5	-	CASSLDGGGYQETQYF	TGTGCCAGCAGCTTAGATGGAGGAGGGTACCAAGAGACCCAGTACTTC
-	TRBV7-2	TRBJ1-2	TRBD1	CASSLNPHRGGRGYTF	TGTGCCAGCAGCTTAAACCCCCACAGGGGCGGACGGGGCTACACCTTC
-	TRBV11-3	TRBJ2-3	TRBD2	CASAGGLASTDTQYF	TGTGCCAGCGCGGGGGGGCTAGCGAGCACAGATACGCAGTATTTT
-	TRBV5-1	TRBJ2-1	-	CASSIASDEQFF	TGCGCCAGCAGCATTGCGAGCGATGAGCAGTTCTTC
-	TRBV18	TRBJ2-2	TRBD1	CASSPGQGATGELFF	TGTGCCAGCTCCCCTGGACAGGGGGCCACCGGGGAGCTGTTTTTT
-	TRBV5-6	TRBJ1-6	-	CASSRGQFNSPLHF	TGTGCCAGCAGTCGCGGACAGTTTAATTCACCCCTCCACTTT
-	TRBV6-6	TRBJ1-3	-	CASTPLAGETGTIYF	TGTGCCAGCACCCCGCTAGCAGGGGAGACTGGCACCATATATTTT
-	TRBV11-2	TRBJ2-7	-	CASSNRGGDGGEQYF	TGTGCCAGCAGCAACCGAGGCGGGGACGGAGGCGAGCAGTACTTC
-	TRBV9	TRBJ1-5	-	CASSVEGMGNQPQHF	TGTGCCAGCAGCGTAGAGGGGATGGGCAATCAGCCCCAGCATTTT
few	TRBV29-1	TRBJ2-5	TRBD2	CSVPSGSGETQYF	TGCAGCGTGCCTAGCGGGAGTGGGGAGACCCAGTACTTC
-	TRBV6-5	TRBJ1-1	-	CASSYDLGTEAFF	TGTGCCAGCAGTTACGATTTAGGCACTGAAGCTTTCTTT
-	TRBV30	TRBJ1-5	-	CAWTGQGNQPQHF	TGTGCCTGGACGGGTCAGGGCAATCAGCCCCAGCATTTT